The source of this T cell receptor (beta chain) is a study of identical twins. TCRdb called the 5' RACE reads again in MiXCR, with one record for every CDR3 protein. This sample has approximately 1.8 million distinct CDR3 sequences; roughly a third occur once, and the top ten carry roughly 0.3%. This clonotype was picked up a small number of times. Its antigen remains unidentified. Germline V CDR1 and CDR2: KGHDR, SFDVKD. This CDR3 spans 15 amino acids. V lost 5 bases, J lost 4 bases, and 8 bases stayed unmatched. Study conclusions and caveats: There was more out-of-frame TCR alpha sharing in monozygotic twins than models estimated.

Sequencing input: cord blood. The rearrangement uses TRBV24-1 and TRBJ1-2; 8 positions match TRBD1. The sequence was obtained from a newborn girl in good health. The CDR3 DNA follows: TGTGCCACCAGTGCACCGGGACAGGAGACCTATGGCTACACCTTC. Translating it yields CATSAPGQETYGYTF.